The TCR beta chain described here comes from a study of blood T cell repertoires in COVID-19. For the study at large: Sample material is recorded as cDNA or gDNA derived from T cells, B-cell-depleted T cells, or PBMCs.

Participants spanned ages 18 to 89 years and resided in 20 to 30 US areas. Each participant's cohort was designated according to participant-reported clinical history. As processed by the authors: The authors estimated nucleated cell counts from reference gene primer amplification. Some clones are missing from TCRdb's copy, which holds only in-frame ones; the method was immunoSEQ multiplex PCR. V, J and clone size are taken as reported in that table, and D and trimming were inferred from the DNA itself. The sample includes approximately 300,000 clones, roughly 90% of them seen just once. This CDR3 is 18 amino acids long. J was trimmed by 0 bases and V by 4 bases; bases with no gene match: 9. CDR1 MGHRA and CDR2 YSYEKL come from the germline V gene.

V gene TRBV4-1 combines with J gene TRBJ2-1; 10 bases fit TRBD2. The sequenced sample was PBMCs or T cells enriched from blood (not recorded which). This receptor was taken from a woman in her thirties who had been exposed to COVID-19. The DNA for the CDR3 is TGCGCCAGCAGCCTCAGTAAGATAGCGGGGGGCTCCTACAATGAGCAGTTCTTC. Amino acids: CASSLSKIAGGSYNEQFF.